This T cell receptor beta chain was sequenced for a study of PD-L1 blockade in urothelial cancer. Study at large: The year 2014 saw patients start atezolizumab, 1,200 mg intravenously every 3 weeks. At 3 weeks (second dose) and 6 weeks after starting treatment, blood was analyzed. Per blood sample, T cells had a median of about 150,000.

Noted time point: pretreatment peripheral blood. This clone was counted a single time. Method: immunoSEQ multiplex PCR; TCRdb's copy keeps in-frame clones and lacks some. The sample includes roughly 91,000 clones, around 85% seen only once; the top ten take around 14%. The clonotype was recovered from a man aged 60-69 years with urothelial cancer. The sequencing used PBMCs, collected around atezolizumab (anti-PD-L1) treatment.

CDR3 DNA: TGTGCCAGCAGTTGGGGCGGGACCTACGAGCAGTACTTC. Its translation: CASSWGGTYEQYF. This sequence joins TRBV27 and TRBJ2-7; D possibly corresponds to TRBD2 (6 bases). Germline-derived CDR1 and CDR2 are MNHEY and SMNVEV (reference sequence). The V gene lost 4 bases and the J gene lost 2 bases, with 9 bases spanning the gap. The CDR3 length is 13 residues.